Listed below are T cell receptor beta chains from one sample, sequenced in a study of blood T cells in healthy people across ages. TCRdb re-derived calls from the 5' RACE reads in MiXCR, one entry per CDR3 protein. The sample yields over 1.5 million distinct CDR3 sequences, about 49% seen once. The sample was blood. Receptors were obtained from a middle-aged woman in good health. Each CDR3 is given with its conserved first and last residue. Fields, in order: V gene, D gene, J gene, CDR3 protein. A D gene is named only where the DNA matches it firmly.

v_gene: TRBV11-2; d_gene: TRBD2; j_gene: TRBJ2-3; CDR3aa: CASSLGGGGVQTQYF
v_gene: TRBV6-2/TRBV6-3; d_gene: .; j_gene: TRBJ1-1; CDR3aa: CASRSQGNTEAFF
v_gene: TRBV9; d_gene: .; j_gene: TRBJ2-3; CDR3aa: CASSVAAGWGTDTQYF
v_gene: TRBV27; d_gene: .; j_gene: TRBJ1-5; CDR3aa: CASSSWGGNQPQHF
v_gene: TRBV5-1; d_gene: TRBD2; j_gene: TRBJ2-3; CDR3aa: CASSFRLAGASSTDTQYF
v_gene: TRBV5-6; d_gene: .; j_gene: TRBJ2-5; CDR3aa: CASRMGYGGIGTQYF
v_gene: TRBV24-1; d_gene: TRBD2; j_gene: TRBJ2-5; CDR3aa: CATGQGVREGETQYF
v_gene: TRBV4-2; d_gene: .; j_gene: .; CDR3aa: CTSSQAYLYEQYF
v_gene: TRBV7-2; d_gene: .; j_gene: TRBJ2-5; CDR3aa: CASSLVGTPGETQYF
v_gene: TRBV12-3/TRBV12-4; d_gene: .; j_gene: TRBJ2-1; CDR3aa: CASKGGGGYNEQFF
v_gene: TRBV4-2; d_gene: TRBD1; j_gene: TRBJ2-7; CDR3aa: CASSQSGGTGSYEQYF
v_gene: TRBV6-2/TRBV6-3; d_gene: .; j_gene: TRBJ2-1; CDR3aa: CASTDRDSNNEQFF
v_gene: TRBV10-3; d_gene: .; j_gene: TRBJ2-7; CDR3aa: CAIRPTGMGTSSYKQYF
v_gene: TRBV27; d_gene: .; j_gene: TRBJ2-5; CDR3aa: CASSTGTGLAETQYF
v_gene: TRBV20-1; d_gene: .; j_gene: TRBJ2-7; CDR3aa: CSARDETRGSYEQYF
v_gene: TRBV28; d_gene: TRBD1; j_gene: TRBJ1-5; CDR3aa: CASSIRDRRIGGNQPQHF
v_gene: TRBV7-2; d_gene: .; j_gene: .; CDR3aa: CASSLVPGRSTETQYF
v_gene: TRBV14; d_gene: TRBD2; j_gene: TRBJ2-3; CDR3aa: CASSQDTGGRTDTQYF
v_gene: TRBV5-5; d_gene: .; j_gene: TRBJ2-5; CDR3aa: CASSPGRKEKETQYF
v_gene: TRBV11-2; d_gene: TRBD1; j_gene: TRBJ2-6; CDR3aa: CASSLGGTGSISGANVLTF
v_gene: TRBV7-9; d_gene: .; j_gene: TRBJ2-3; CDR3aa: CASSYDDTQYF
v_gene: TRBV7-6; d_gene: .; j_gene: TRBJ2-3; CDR3aa: CASSKDFSTDTQYF